Listed here are 14 T cell receptor beta chains from one sample, sequenced in a study of molecular identifiers for immune sequencing clone quantification. TCRdb redid the calling of the PCR reads with MiXCR, one entry per CDR3 protein. The sample yields around 82,000 distinct CDR3 sequences, around 20% seen once. Sequencing was carried out using naive CD8+ T cells from blood, with Jurkat cell RNA spiked in. Noted subset: FACS-sorted CD8+CD4-CCR7+CD45RA+ naive T cells. The source is a human donor in good health. Some libraries in this study had Jurkat cell RNA spiked in.

Many counts were recorded for this clonotype. The chain employs TRBV4-3 and TRBJ2-5; tentatively, D is TRBD1 (5 bases). The CDR3 has 16 amino acids. V was pared by 0 bases and J by 1 base, with 12 bases between. CDR1 and CDR2 from the germline V gene are LGHNA and YSLEER. The CDR3 loop is CASSQDVSTVQETQYF. The DNA of the CDR3 is TGCGCCAGCAGCCAAGACGTCTCGACAGTCCAAGAGACCCAGTACTTC.

This clonotype was picked up many times. The V call is TRBV4-3, the J call TRBJ2-1; TRBD2 matches at 10 bases. The CDR3 extends over 16 amino acids. V lost 1 base, J lost 7 bases, and 7 bases stayed unmatched. Germline CDR1 and CDR2: LGHNA and YSLEER. The CDR3 sequence: CASSQGYLAGDNEQFF. The DNA for the CDR3 is TGCGCCAGCAGCCAAGGATATCTAGCGGGAGATAATGAGCAGTTCTTC.

The chain links TRBV12-3 or TRBV12-4 to TRBJ2-1, with D uncertain. Trimming cost V 10 bases and J 5 bases, with 15 bases left between them. This CDR3 is built from 13 residues. CDR3 region: CATRLGGDNEQFF. The DNA of the CDR3 is TGTGCCACCCGCCTCGGCGGAGACAATGAGCAGTTCTTC.

This clonotype was counted many times. The genes are TRBV27 and TRBJ2-3, with 8 nucleotides matching TRBD2. CDR1 MNHEY and CDR2 SMNVEV come from the germline V gene (reference sequence). There are 17 residues in the CDR3. V lost 5 bases to trimming and J lost 1 base; unmatched junction nucleotides: 11. CDR3 sequence reads: CASSPLLPAGGTDTQYF. The CDR3, as DNA: TGTGCCAGCAGTCCACTCCTTCCAGCGGGGGGCACAGATACGCAGTATTTT.

At least ten counts were recorded for this clonotype. This chain links TRBV19 with TRBJ1-1; D call uncertain. This CDR3 has 13 amino acids. Trimming removed 8 bases from V and 0 bases from J, with 10 bases in between. Looked up from germline, CDR1 is LNHDA and CDR2 is SQIVND (reference sequence). The CDR3 region has the DNA TGTGCCAGTTCTCACACTGTGAACACTGAAGCTTTCTTT. Its translation is CASSHTVNTEAFF.

This clonotype was recorded many times. The CDR3 bases are TGCAGCGCTGATGTCCTGACAGGGGTGGGAGATACGCAGTATTTT. This encodes CSADVLTGVGDTQYF. The chain has TRBV29-1 and TRBJ2-3, with 8 bases matching TRBD1. The germline V gene has CDR1 SQVTM and CDR2 ANQGSEA. CDR3 length: 15 residues. Germline trimming cut 7 bases from V and 5 bases from J; bases unmatched to any gene: 14.

This clonotype was recorded at least ten times. The genes are TRBV5-4 and TRBJ2-3; D is undetermined. Per germline, CDR1 SGHNT and CDR2 YYREEE (reference sequence). The CDR3 loop spans 16 amino acids. The germline V and J ends were trimmed by 0 bases and 1 base, with 12 bases remaining between them. CDR3 sequence: CASSLALGVGTDTQYF. CDR3 bases: TGTGCCAGCAGCTTGGCCCTTGGAGTCGGCACAGATACGCAGTATTTT.

This clonotype was recorded at least ten times. The chain recombines TRBV20-1 with TRBJ2-7, with 9 bases matching TRBD2. Germline values: CDR1 DFQATT, CDR2 SNEGSKA (reference sequence). The CDR3 runs 12 residues. Trimming removed 3 bases from V and 5 bases from J; junction bases left unmatched: 2. The CDR3 nucleotides read TGCAGTGCTAGTAGCGGGAGCAACGAGCAGTACTTC. Translated: CSASSGSNEQYF.

At least ten counts were recorded for this clonotype. The chain recombines TRBV5-4 with TRBJ2-1; D possibly matches TRBD1 or TRBD2 (6 bases each). The CDR3 is 15 amino acids. Per germline, CDR1 SGHNT and CDR2 YYREEE (reference sequence). V shed 4 bases and J shed 2 bases, with 13 bases lying between them. CDR3 amino acids: CASSLLGGPYNEQFF. The DNA of the CDR3 is TGTGCCAGCAGCCTCCTTGGGGGGCCCTACAATGAGCAGTTCTTC. Filled out from reference TRBV5-4 and TRBJ2-1, the complete variable domain reads ETGVTQSPTHLIKTRGQQVTLRCSSQSGHNTVSWYQQALGQGPQFIFQYYREEENGRGNFPPRFSGLQFPNYSSELNVNALELDDSALYLCASSLLGGPYNEQFFGPGTRLTVL.

This chain uses TRBV30 with TRBJ2-1, with D possibly matching TRBD1 (6 bases). The CDR3 runs 18 residues. Germline V lookup: CDR1 GTSNPN, CDR2 SVGIG (reference sequence). CDR3 DNA: TGTGCTGCCGACTGGGGGCCTGGTTCAGGGATAAGGGACAATGAGCAGTTCTTC. It is translated as CAADWGPGSGIRDNEQFF. The full variable domain, its missing parts supplied by reference TRBV30 and TRBJ2-1, is SQTIHQWPATLVQPVGSPLSLECTVEGTSNPNLYWYRQAAGRGLQLLFYSVGIGQISSEVPQNLSASRPQDRQFILSSKKLLLSDSGFYLCAADWGPGSGIRDNEQFFGPGTRLTVL.

This clonotype was detected many times. The chain links TRBV11-2 to TRBJ1-1; D is ambiguous. Germline loops: CDR1 SGHAT, CDR2 FQNNGV. V was clipped by 1 base and J by 3 bases, with 9 bases between them. The CDR3 has 14 residues. The CDR3 spells CASSLVSSYTEAFF. The CDR3 coding sequence is TGTGCCAGCAGCTTAGTATCCTCTTACACTGAAGCTTTCTTT.

In this sample, this clonotype turned up many times. The CDR3 coding sequence is TGTGCCAGTAGTAATCTAGGTAACACTGAAGCTTTCTTT. Residues: CASSNLGNTEAFF. The chain employs TRBV19 and TRBJ1-1; D call uncertain. The CDR3 has 13 residues. Between the trimmed V and J ends, which lost 4 bases and 2 bases, there was a span of 8 bases. Germline V lookup: CDR1 LNHDA, CDR2 SQIVND (reference sequence).

This clonotype occurred many times. The gene calls are TRBV14 and TRBJ2-7, with D unclear. This CDR3 contains 15 residues. The germline CDR1 and CDR2 sequences are SGHDN and FVKESK. The V end was cut by 4 bases, the J end by 4 bases, with 17 bases between. The CDR3 DNA sequence: TGTGCCAGCAGCCCAGGCGAGGTATTCGGGTACGAGCAGTACTTC. As protein: CASSPGEVFGYEQYF.

Notes on this clonotype: Germline is not matched at one junction end, which may reflect a read error. This rearrangement joins TRBV7-9 to TRBJ1-4; no clear D gene. Germline loops: CDR1 SEHNR, CDR2 FQNEAQ (reference sequence). The CDR3 has 14 amino acids. The CDR3 protein is CAGSLMGTNEKLFF. CDR3 in DNA: TGTGCCGGCAGCTTAATGGGAACTAATGAAAAACTATTTTTT.